The 21 T cell receptor beta chains below come from one sample, sequenced in a study of regulatory T cells in long-lasting Graves disease. Assembly of TCR beta libraries relied on iRepertoire HTBI primers together with Arm-PCR of CDR3 regions. TCRdb re-called the multiplex PCR reads through MiXCR, storing one row per CDR3 protein. This table holds 360,000 or so distinct CDR3 sequences, approximately 23% found once. Time point defined: persistent/refractory GD, antithyroid drugs over 5 years with positive TRAb. The authors made the TCR library using RNA they extracted from PBMCs. The input for sequencing was peripheral blood mononuclear cells (PBMCs), taken when the disease was refractory, from a patient treated with antithyroid drugs. The receptors stem from a woman aged 35 to 49 with Graves disease.

This clonotype was seen many times. The rearrangement joins TRBV28 to TRBJ2-7; 7 bases agree with TRBD1. Germline V lookup: CDR1 MDHEN, CDR2 SYDVKM. The V and J ends lost 6 bases and 0 bases, in that order; junction bases with no gene match: 11. This CDR3 has 16 residues. The CDR3 sequence is CASRTAGTANSYEQYF. CDR3 sequence (DNA): TGTGCCAGCAGAACCGCCGGGACAGCCAACTCCTACGAGCAGTACTTC. The complete variable domain, with remaining parts taken from reference TRBV28 and TRBJ2-7, reads DVKVTQSSRYLVKRTGEKVFLECVQDMDHENMFWYRQDPGLGLRLIYFSYDVKMKEKGDIPEGYSVSREKKERFSLILESASTNQTSMYLCASRTAGTANSYEQYFGPGTRLTVT.

The V and J genes are TRBV3-1 and TRBJ2-5, with D unresolved. V lost 0 bases, J lost 1 base, and 9 bases lay in between. Germline V CDR1 and CDR2: LGHDT, YNNKEL (reference sequence). There are 15 residues in the CDR3. CDR3 amino acids: CASSQDIASQETQYF. DNA of the CDR3: TGTGCCAGCAGCCAAGATATCGCCAGCCAAGAGACCCAGTACTTC.

This clonotype was detected once. The gene calls are TRBV20-1 and TRBJ2-1; 7 bases match TRBD1. The germline V gene encodes CDR1 DFQATT and CDR2 SNEGSKA (reference sequence). CDR3 length: 14 amino acids. The J segment lost 3 bases and the V segment lost 4 bases, leaving 6 bases of the junction unmatched. The CDR3, as DNA: TGCAGTGCTATCAGGGGGAGTAACTACAATGAGCAGTTCTTC. The encoded protein is CSAIRGSNYNEQFF.

This clonotype was seen many times. The chain is built from TRBV20-1 and TRBJ2-5; D not resolved. Per the germline V gene, CDR1 is DFQATT and CDR2 is SNEGSKA (reference sequence). V gave up 4 bases and J gave up 5 bases, with 17 bases separating them. The CDR3 consists of 14 residues. The CDR3 nucleotides are TGCAGTGCTACGTTGGTGAAGGGATTGGAGACCCAGTACTTC. It translates to CSATLVKGLETQYF.

This clonotype came up many times. The CDR3 spells CASSLIIGTAYEQYF. CDR3 sequence (DNA): TGTGCCAGCAGCTTAATTATAGGGACAGCCTACGAGCAGTACTTC. The chain employs TRBV12-3 or TRBV12-4 and TRBJ2-7, with 7 bases fitting TRBD1. The CDR3 consists of 15 residues. The V segment lost 6 bases and the J segment 2 bases; nucleotides outside the gene matches: 10.

This clonotype appeared a few times. The rearrangement uses TRBV20-1 and TRBJ2-5; the match to TRBD2 covers 9 bases. CDR3 length: 15 amino acids. Trimming took 6 bases from V and 5 from J; bases not matched to a gene: 13. The germline V gene has CDR1 DFQATT and CDR2 SNEGSKA (reference sequence). CDR3 sequence: CSAGGVAGDGETQYF. The DNA of the CDR3 is TGCAGTGCCGGCGGGGTAGCGGGAGACGGTGAGACCCAGTACTTC.

The rearrangement links TRBV4-1 to TRBJ2-5; possible D gene TRBD2, 6 bases. V was pared by 0 bases and J by 2 bases, with 13 bases between. CDR1 and CDR2 from the germline V gene are MGHRA and YSYEKL. The CDR3 spans 16 residues. The CDR3 loop reads CASSQDPGERQETQYF. The DNA of the CDR3 is TGCGCCAGCAGCCAAGATCCGGGGGAACGACAAGAGACCCAGTACTTC.

This chain joins TRBV28 and TRBJ1-5, with a tentative D call TRBD1 (5 bases). The CDR3 spans 14 residues. Trimming took off 9 bases at V and 5 bases at J, with 17 bases between the two ends. Germline V gene data show CDR1 as MDHEN and CDR2 as SYDVKM. CDR3 protein: CASNPPWDDQPQHF. CDR3 in DNA: TGTGCCAGTAACCCACCCTGGGACGATCAGCCCCAGCATTTT.

A few counts support this clonotype. The chain has TRBV4-1 and TRBJ1-5; a weak D match, TRBD1 (5 bases). Deletions cut 1 base from V and 4 bases from J, with 11 bases between. Germline-derived CDR1 and CDR2 are MGHRA and YSYEKL. This CDR3 spans 15 amino acids. CDR3 sequence (DNA): TGCGCCAGCAGCCAAGGGGACGCACGGAATCAGCCCCAGCATTTT. As protein: CASSQGDARNQPQHF.

With regard to this clonotype: A much larger clone differs by one base, so this may be a read error. The chain has TRBV5-1 and TRBJ1-1; no definite D call. This CDR3 spans 14 amino acids. Per germline, CDR1 SGHRS and CDR2 YFSETQ. Deletions cut 0 bases from V and 3 bases from J, with 9 bases between. CDR3 protein: CASSLGSMDTEAFF. The CDR3 bases are TGCGCCAGCAGCTTGGGAAGTATGGACACTGAAGCTTTCTTT.

The V and J genes are TRBV20-1 and TRBJ2-7; 12 bases are shared with TRBD1. V shed 4 bases and J 5 bases; nucleotides not matched to a gene: 3. The germline V gene has CDR1 DFQATT and CDR2 SNEGSKA (reference sequence). The CDR3 runs 13 residues. The CDR3 DNA reads TGCAGTGCTACCCGGGACAGGGGGCACGAGCAGTACTTC. This sequence encodes CSATRDRGHEQYF.

This clonotype has a single count. This rearrangement joins TRBV7-9 to TRBJ2-2; possibly TRBD1 or TRBD2 for D (6 bases each). CDR3 length: 19 residues. CDR1 and CDR2 (germline): SEHNR, FQNEAQ (reference sequence). V lost 0 bases and J 0 bases, leaving 17 bases between the germline ends. In nucleotides, the CDR3 is TGTGCCAGCAGCTTAGCTAGTAGGGGGGAGTTTACGAACACCGGGGAGCTGTTTTTT. Residues: CASSLASRGEFTNTGELFF.

The chain uses TRBV4-1 and TRBJ2-7; D is perhaps TRBD1 (5 bases). This CDR3 is built from 14 residues. The germline V and J ends were trimmed by 0 bases and 2 bases, with 8 bases remaining between them. The germline CDR1 and CDR2 sequences are MGHRA and YSYEKL. The CDR3 DNA reads as TGCGCCAGCAGCCAAGATTTAGGGGCCTACGAGCAGTACTTC. Translation: CASSQDLGAYEQYF.

Comment on this clonotype: A much larger clone lies a single base off, so this may be a read error. Since no conserved phenylalanine or tryptophan closes the CDR3, a read error is the likely cause. This sequence joins TRBV20-1 and TRBJ2-7, with D uncertain. Germline assignment: CDR1 DFQATT and CDR2 SNEGSKA (reference sequence). The V and J ends lost 3 bases and 4 bases respectively, with 7 bases between them. CDR3 length: 11 residues. CDR3 nucleotide sequence: TGCAGTGCTAGTCCCTTTTACGAGCAGTACCTC. As protein: CSASPFYEQYL.

This clonotype was observed at least ten times. The V call is TRBV11-2, the J call TRBJ2-4; 11 positions agree with TRBD2. V lost 5 bases and J lost 7; bases outside the gene matches: 13. The CDR3 is made up of 17 amino acids. The germline V gene encodes CDR1 SGHAT and CDR2 FQNNGV. The CDR3 loop is CASSPEAASGRRNIQYF. CDR3 bases: TGTGCCAGCAGCCCCGAGGCGGCTAGCGGGAGGAGGAACATTCAGTACTTC.

This clonotype was seen many times. This chain joins TRBV28 and TRBJ2-2; a weak D match, TRBD2 (6 bases). The germline gives CDR1 MDHEN, CDR2 SYDVKM. The CDR3 totals 17 residues. The V end lost 1 base, the J end lost 0 bases, and 12 bases lay between the germline ends. In DNA form, the CDR3 reads TGTGCCAGCAGTTTATATCCAGGACTATCGAACACCGGGGAGCTGTTTTTT. It encodes CASSLYPGLSNTGELFF.

The table lists this clonotype with a few counts. The chain couples TRBV20-1 to TRBJ2-1; TRBD2 aligns across 10 bases. V shed 0 bases, J shed 4 bases, and the junction held 9 bases outside the gene matches. Germline V CDR1 and CDR2: DFQATT, SNEGSKA (reference sequence). This CDR3 is 17 amino acids long. The CDR3 DNA reads TGCAGTGCTAGAGATGGGACCGGGACTAGCGCTTACAATGAGCAGTTCTTC. Its protein product is CSARDGTGTSAYNEQFF.

The CDR3 DNA reads TGTGCCAGCATTAAGGCTTCGAGCACCGGGGAGCTGTTTTTT. This gives the protein CASIKASSTGELFF. The chain recombines TRBV6-1 with TRBJ2-2; D unclear. V lost 7 bases and J 4 bases, leaving 13 bases between the germline ends. Germline CDR1 reads MNHNS; CDR2 reads SASEGT. This CDR3 comprises 14 residues.

The V call is TRBV15, the J call TRBJ2-6, with D uncertain. This CDR3 is 14 amino acids long. With 3 bases removed from V and 0 bases from J, the gap between germline ends came to 3 bases. Germline V gene data show CDR1 as LNHNV and CDR2 as YYDKDF (reference sequence). CDR3 nucleotide sequence: TGTGCCACCAGCAGGGGCTCTGGGGCCAACGTCCTGACTTTC. Amino acid sequence: CATSRGSGANVLTF.

The chain's CDR3 is CASSSISRRNTEAFF. The CDR3 nucleotides read TGTGCCAGCAGTTCCATCTCCCGAAGGAACACTGAAGCTTTCTTT. The rearrangement uses TRBV28 and TRBJ1-1; D gene ambiguous. The CDR3 consists of 15 residues. V was trimmed by 4 bases and J by 1 base, leaving 13 bases between them. Per the germline V gene, CDR1 is MDHEN and CDR2 is SYDVKM.

This chain uses TRBV7-2 with TRBJ2-1; D perhaps matches TRBD2 (5 bases). Germline values: CDR1 SGHTA, CDR2 FQGNSA. The CDR3 loop spans 15 amino acids. Trimming cost V 7 bases and J 8 bases, with 21 bases left between them. CDR3 in amino acids: CASTSKYLGADEQFF. The CDR3 region has the DNA TGTGCCAGCACCTCGAAATACCTGGGAGCAGATGAGCAGTTCTTC.